One T cell receptor beta chain is described in this entry. Sequenced by immunoSEQ multiplex PCR; TCRdb stores in-frame clones only, minus some. The top ten clones hold about 0.63% of a sample with about 440,000 clones, about 92% of them seen once. The data derive from a study of blood T cell repertoires in COVID-19. The sample consisted of PBMCs or T cells enriched from blood (not recorded which). This clonotype was obtained from a man aged 18 to 29 who had recovered from COVID-19.

The chain's CDR3 is CATSRGRGSGWEQFF. The DNA for the CDR3 is TGTGCCACCAGCAGAGGCCGCGGCAGCGGGTGGGAGCAGTTCTTC. The chain couples TRBV15 to TRBJ2-1; maybe TRBD2 (6 bases). The V end was cut by 1 base, the J end by 10 bases, with 17 bases between. Germline V gene data show CDR1 as LNHNV and CDR2 as YYDKDF (reference sequence). CDR3 length: 15 residues.